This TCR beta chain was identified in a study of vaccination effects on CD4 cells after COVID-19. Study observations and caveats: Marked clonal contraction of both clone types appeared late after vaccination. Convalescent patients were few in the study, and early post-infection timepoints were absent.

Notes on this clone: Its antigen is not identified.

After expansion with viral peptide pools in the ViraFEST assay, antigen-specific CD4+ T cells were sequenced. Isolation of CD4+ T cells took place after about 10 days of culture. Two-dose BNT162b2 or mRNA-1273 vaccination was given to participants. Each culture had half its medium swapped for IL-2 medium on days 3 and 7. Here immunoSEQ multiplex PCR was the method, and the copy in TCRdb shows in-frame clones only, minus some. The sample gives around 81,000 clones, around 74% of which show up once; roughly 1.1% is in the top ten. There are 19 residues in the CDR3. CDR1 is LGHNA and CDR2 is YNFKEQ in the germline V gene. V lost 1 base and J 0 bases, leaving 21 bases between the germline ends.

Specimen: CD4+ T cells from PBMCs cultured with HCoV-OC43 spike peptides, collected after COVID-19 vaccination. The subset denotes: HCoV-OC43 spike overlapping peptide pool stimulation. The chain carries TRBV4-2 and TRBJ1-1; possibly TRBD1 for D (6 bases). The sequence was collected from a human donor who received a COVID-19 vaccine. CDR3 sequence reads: CASSQVVNRDVFMNTEAFF. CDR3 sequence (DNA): TGTGCCAGCAGCCAAGTGGTAAACAGGGACGTCTTCATGAACACTGAAGCTTTCTTT.